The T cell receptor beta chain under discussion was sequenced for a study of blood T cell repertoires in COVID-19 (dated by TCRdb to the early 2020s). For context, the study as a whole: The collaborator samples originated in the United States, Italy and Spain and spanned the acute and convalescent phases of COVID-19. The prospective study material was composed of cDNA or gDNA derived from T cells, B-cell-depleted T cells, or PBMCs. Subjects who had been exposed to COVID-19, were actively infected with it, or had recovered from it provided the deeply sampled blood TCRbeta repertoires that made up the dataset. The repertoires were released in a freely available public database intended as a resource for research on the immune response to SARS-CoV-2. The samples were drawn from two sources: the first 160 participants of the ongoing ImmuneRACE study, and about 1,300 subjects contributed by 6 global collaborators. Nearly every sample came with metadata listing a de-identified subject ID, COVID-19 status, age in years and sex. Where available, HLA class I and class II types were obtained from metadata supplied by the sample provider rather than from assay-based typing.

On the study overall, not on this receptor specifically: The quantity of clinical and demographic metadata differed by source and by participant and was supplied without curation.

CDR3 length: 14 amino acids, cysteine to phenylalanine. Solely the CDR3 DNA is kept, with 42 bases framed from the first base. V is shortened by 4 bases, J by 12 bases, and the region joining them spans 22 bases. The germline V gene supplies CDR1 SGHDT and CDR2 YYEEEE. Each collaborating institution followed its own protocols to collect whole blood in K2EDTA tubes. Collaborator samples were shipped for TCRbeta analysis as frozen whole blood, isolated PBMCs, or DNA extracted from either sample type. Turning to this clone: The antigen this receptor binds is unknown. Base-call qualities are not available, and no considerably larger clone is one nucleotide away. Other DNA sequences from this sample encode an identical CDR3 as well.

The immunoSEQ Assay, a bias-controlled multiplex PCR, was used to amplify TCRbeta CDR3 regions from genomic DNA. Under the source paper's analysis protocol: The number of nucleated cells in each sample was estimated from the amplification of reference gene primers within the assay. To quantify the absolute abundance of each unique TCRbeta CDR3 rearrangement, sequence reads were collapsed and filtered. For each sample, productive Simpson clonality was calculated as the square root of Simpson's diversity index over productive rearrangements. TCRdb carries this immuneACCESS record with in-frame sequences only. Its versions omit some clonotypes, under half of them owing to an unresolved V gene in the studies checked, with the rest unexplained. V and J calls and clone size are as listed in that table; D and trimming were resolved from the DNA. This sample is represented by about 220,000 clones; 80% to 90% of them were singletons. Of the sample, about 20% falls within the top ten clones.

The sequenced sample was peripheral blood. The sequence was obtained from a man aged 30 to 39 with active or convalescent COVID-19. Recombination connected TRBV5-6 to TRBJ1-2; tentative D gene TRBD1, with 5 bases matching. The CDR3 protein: CASSRVVKGYLHTF. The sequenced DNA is TGTGCCAGCAGCCGCGTAGTTAAGGGGTATCTTCACACCTTC.